These 21 T cell receptor beta chains were all obtained from the same sample, sequenced in a study of STAT5B mutations in CD4+ large granular lymphocyte leukemia. Method: immunoSEQ multiplex PCR; TCRdb's copy keeps in-frame clones and lacks some. The profile shows about 30,000 clones, around 85% of them singletons. The sequencing input was CD4+ T cells from blood buffy coats. Every receptor here comes from a human donor in good health.

This clone came up once. The CDR3 loop is CASSAYRSGATDTQYF. The CDR3, as DNA: TGCGCCAGCAGCGCTTATCGTAGCGGCGCCACGGATACGCAGTATTTT. The chain joins TRBV5-1 to TRBJ2-3; TRBD2 might be the D (6 bases). With 4 bases removed from V and 6 bases from J, the gap between germline ends came to 21 bases. From germline, CDR1 is SGHRS and CDR2 YFSETQ. The CDR3 covers 16 residues.

The chain links TRBV19 to TRBJ1-2, with 11 bases aligning to TRBD1. This CDR3 spans 14 amino acids. The germline CDR1 and CDR2 sequences are LNHDA and SQIVND (reference sequence). With 5 bases clipped from V and 5 bases from J, the junction kept 4 bases outside the gene matches. The CDR3 sequence is CASSSGQGVYGYTF. CDR3 sequence (DNA): TGTGCCAGTAGTTCGGGACAGGGGGTATATGGCTACACCTTC.

The CDR3 protein is CASSLTGTSSRNEQFF. CDR3 DNA sequence: TGTGCCAGCAGCTTGACCGGGACTAGCTCTCGCAATGAGCAGTTCTTC. The chain carries TRBV7-3 and TRBJ2-1; 9 positions agree with TRBD2. V lost 3 bases, J lost 6 bases, and 9 bases stayed unmatched. Germline V gene data show CDR1 as SGHTA and CDR2 as FQGTGA. This CDR3 spans 16 amino acids. The full variable domain, in which reference TRBV7-3 and TRBJ2-1 provide the parts outside the CDR3, is GAGVSQTPSNKVTEKGKYVELRCDPISGHTALYWYRQSLGQGPEFLIYFQGTGAADDSGLPNDRFFAVRPEGSVSTLKIQRTERGDSAVYLCASSLTGTSSRNEQFFGPGTRLTVL.

Only a few counts were recorded for this clone. This chain links TRBV7-9 with TRBJ1-2, with unresolved D. The V and J ends lost 1 base and 2 bases respectively, with 8 bases between them. CDR1 SEHNR and CDR2 FQNEAQ come from the germline V gene (reference sequence). CDR3 length: 14 residues. CDR3 loop: CASSLEAKNYGYTF. In DNA, the CDR3 is TGTGCCAGCAGCTTAGAAGCGAAAAACTATGGCTACACCTTC.

The chain is built from TRBV5-1 and TRBJ1-1; D perhaps matches TRBD1 (6 bases). Trimming removed 0 bases from V and 2 bases from J, with 17 bases in between. Germline CDR1 SGHRS, CDR2 YFSETQ. The CDR3 contains 17 residues. The DNA of the CDR3 is TGCGCCAGCAGCTTGGCCCCGCGTGGGGGCGCAAACACTGAAGCTTTCTTT. Translation gives CASSLAPRGGANTEAFF.

The chain is built from TRBV10-3 and TRBJ2-5; 9 bases are shared with TRBD2. The trim removed 0 bases at V and 5 bases at J, leaving 7 bases unmatched. CDR1 is ENHRY and CDR2 is SYGVKD in the germline V gene. The CDR3 is made up of 16 amino acids. The CDR3 region is CAISESLAGVRETQYF. CDR3 DNA: TGTGCCATCAGTGAGTCGTTAGCGGGAGTTCGGGAGACCCAGTACTTC.

The chain links TRBV19 to TRBJ1-3, with 10 positions matching TRBD1. Trimming took 6 bases from V and 4 from J; bases not matched to a gene: 12. CDR1 is LNHDA and CDR2 is SQIVND in the germline V gene (reference sequence). The CDR3 covers 17 residues. The CDR3 DNA reads as TGTGCCAGTAGAGGAGCCAGGACAGGGGGTGCAGGAAACACCATATATTTT. It specifies CASRGARTGGAGNTIYF.

The rearrangement joins TRBV19 to TRBJ2-5; D call uncertain. The CDR3 has 15 residues. The germline V gene encodes CDR1 LNHDA and CDR2 SQIVND (reference sequence). Between the trimmed V and J ends, which lost 3 bases and 5 bases, there was a span of 16 bases. The CDR3 region is CASSMARGPWETQYF. CDR3 bases: TGTGCCAGTAGTATGGCCCGTGGGCCGTGGGAGACCCAGTACTTC.

On this clone: Its ends do not fully match the called genes, so a read error is possible. This chain joins TRBV11-2 and TRBJ2-7, with TRBD1 matching over 7 bases. The CDR3 extends over 14 amino acids. Germline V lookup: CDR1 SGHAT, CDR2 FQNNGV. The CDR3 DNA reads TGTGCCAGCAGCCTCTGGGACAGTTCCTACAAGCAGTACTTC. Its translation is CASSLWDSSYKQYF.

The chain has TRBV7-9 and TRBJ1-4; 8 nucleotides align to TRBD1. Germline loops: CDR1 SEHNR, CDR2 FQNEAQ (reference sequence). CDR3 size: 13 residues. The V gene end was trimmed by 5 bases and the J gene end by 6 bases; junction bases not matched to a gene: 2. This CDR3 reads CASSGQGYEKLFF. The CDR3 DNA sequence: TGTGCCAGCAGCGGACAGGGATATGAAAAACTGTTTTTT.

This clone was seen only a few times. The chain couples TRBV19 to TRBJ1-5; 7 nucleotides line up with TRBD1. The CDR3 sequence is 17 residues long. From germline, CDR1 is LNHDA and CDR2 SQIVND (reference sequence). V lost 7 bases and J lost 2; bases outside the gene matches: 14. The CDR3 DNA reads as TGTGCCAGTACTTTGGAGGCAGGGGGTCTTGGCAATCAGCCCCAGCATTTT. Translation gives CASTLEAGGLGNQPQHF.

V usage is TRBV19 and J usage is TRBJ2-1; the D gene is possibly TRBD2 (6 bases). The CDR3 length is 15 residues. CDR1 is LNHDA and CDR2 is SQIVND in the germline V gene (reference sequence). V gave up 3 bases and J gave up 9 bases, with 18 bases separating them. The CDR3 spells CASSMLLRDGGEQFF. The CDR3 coding sequence is TGTGCCAGTAGTATGCTATTGCGGGATGGGGGTGAGCAGTTCTTC.

The V and J genes are TRBV2 and TRBJ1-2; D is unresolved. This CDR3 region has 13 residues. Germline-derived CDR1 and CDR2 are SNHLY and FYNNEI. Between the trimmed V and J ends, which lost 6 bases and 7 bases, there was a span of 15 bases. The CDR3 DNA sequence: TGTGCCAGCAGGCGAGACTCTTTGACTGGCTACACCTTC. This encodes CASRRDSLTGYTF.

This clone was picked up a small number of times. The V call is TRBV7-8, the J call TRBJ2-7, with 8 bases identical to TRBD2. Germline CDR1 and CDR2: SGHVS and FQNEAQ. This CDR3 contains 13 residues. After removal of 5 bases from V and 2 bases from J, the junction contained 2 bases not matched to a gene. The CDR3 DNA reads as TGTGCCAGCAGCGCCGGGAGGGCCTACGAGCAGTACTTC. This gives the protein CASSAGRAYEQYF. The full variable domain, in which reference TRBV7-8 and TRBJ2-7 provide the parts outside the CDR3, is GAGVSQSPRYKVAKRGQDVALRCDPISGHVSLFWYQQALGQGPEFLTYFQNEAQLDKSGLPSDRFFAERPEGSVSTLKIQRTQQEDSAVYLCASSAGRAYEQYFGPGTRLTVT.

The chain carries TRBV5-1 and TRBJ2-2; D ambiguous. The germline V gene encodes CDR1 SGHRS and CDR2 YFSETQ. Trimming pared 4 bases from V and 0 bases from J, leaving 10 bases between. The CDR3 consists of 15 residues. DNA of the CDR3: TGCGCCAGCAGCATGTTAGGGCCGAACACCGGGGAGCTGTTTTTT. Protein product: CASSMLGPNTGELFF.

The rearrangement uses TRBV29-1 and TRBJ2-3; tentatively, D is TRBD1 (6 bases). V lost 5 bases to trimming and J lost 4 bases, with 13 bases between them. Germline V gene sequence: CDR1 SQVTM, CDR2 ANQGSEA. The CDR3 loop spans 13 amino acids. The CDR3 sequence is CSVIQGSADTQYF. The CDR3 DNA sequence: TGCAGCGTTATTCAGGGGAGCGCAGATACGCAGTATTTT.

The CDR3 DNA is TGTGCCAGCAGACTAGTTGCAACTAATGAAAAACTGTTTTTT. As protein: CASRLVATNEKLFF. This chain links TRBV6-6 with TRBJ1-4; D unclear. Germline values: CDR1 MNHNY, CDR2 SVGAGI (reference sequence). The CDR3 is 14 residues long. V dropped 6 bases and J dropped 0 bases, with 8 bases sitting between them.

The chain is built from TRBV18 and TRBJ1-6; D remains unclear. The V gene's germline CDR1 is KGHSH and CDR2 LQKENI. V was pared by 8 bases and J by 6 bases, with 17 bases between. The CDR3 is 15 residues long. Written as DNA, the CDR3 is TGTGCCAGCCATAACACCGGGATCCTTAATTCACCCCTCCACTTT. Translating gives CASHNTGILNSPLHF.

This clone has just one count. The chain combines TRBV29-1 with TRBJ2-1; 8 nucleotides match TRBD1. There are 14 residues in the CDR3. The germline CDR1 and CDR2 sequences are SQVTM and ANQGSEA. The CDR3: CTTSHGQGRNEQFF. The CDR3 DNA reads TGCACCACTTCCCACGGACAGGGAAGAAATGAGCAGTTCTTC.

This clone has just a few counts. The chain couples TRBV6-5 to TRBJ2-7; unclear D gene. The CDR3 is 11 residues long. Germline V gene sequence: CDR1 MNHEY, CDR2 SVGAGI. Trimming took 10 bases from V and 2 from J, leaving 9 bases between them. CDR3 sequence: CATRQAYEQYF. The CDR3 DNA follows: TGTGCCACCCGACAAGCCTACGAGCAGTACTTC.

V gene TRBV12-5 combines with J gene TRBJ2-1; 9 nucleotides align to TRBD2. V shed 3 bases, J shed 1 base, and the junction held 10 bases outside the gene matches. Germline V gene lookup returns CDR1 LGHNT and CDR2 FRNRAP. CDR3 size: 18 residues. For the CDR3, the DNA is TGTGCTAGTGGTTTAGGGGCGGGAGGGCGCCGGTCCTACAATGAGCAGTTCTTC. As protein: CASGLGAGGRRSYNEQFF. The full variable domain, completed using reference TRBV12-5 and TRBJ2-1, is DARVTQTPRHKVTEMGQEVTMRCQPILGHNTVFWYRQTMMQGLELLAYFRNRAPLDDSGMPKDRFSAEMPDATLATLKIQPSEPRDSAVYFCASGLGAGGRRSYNEQFFGPGTRLTVL.